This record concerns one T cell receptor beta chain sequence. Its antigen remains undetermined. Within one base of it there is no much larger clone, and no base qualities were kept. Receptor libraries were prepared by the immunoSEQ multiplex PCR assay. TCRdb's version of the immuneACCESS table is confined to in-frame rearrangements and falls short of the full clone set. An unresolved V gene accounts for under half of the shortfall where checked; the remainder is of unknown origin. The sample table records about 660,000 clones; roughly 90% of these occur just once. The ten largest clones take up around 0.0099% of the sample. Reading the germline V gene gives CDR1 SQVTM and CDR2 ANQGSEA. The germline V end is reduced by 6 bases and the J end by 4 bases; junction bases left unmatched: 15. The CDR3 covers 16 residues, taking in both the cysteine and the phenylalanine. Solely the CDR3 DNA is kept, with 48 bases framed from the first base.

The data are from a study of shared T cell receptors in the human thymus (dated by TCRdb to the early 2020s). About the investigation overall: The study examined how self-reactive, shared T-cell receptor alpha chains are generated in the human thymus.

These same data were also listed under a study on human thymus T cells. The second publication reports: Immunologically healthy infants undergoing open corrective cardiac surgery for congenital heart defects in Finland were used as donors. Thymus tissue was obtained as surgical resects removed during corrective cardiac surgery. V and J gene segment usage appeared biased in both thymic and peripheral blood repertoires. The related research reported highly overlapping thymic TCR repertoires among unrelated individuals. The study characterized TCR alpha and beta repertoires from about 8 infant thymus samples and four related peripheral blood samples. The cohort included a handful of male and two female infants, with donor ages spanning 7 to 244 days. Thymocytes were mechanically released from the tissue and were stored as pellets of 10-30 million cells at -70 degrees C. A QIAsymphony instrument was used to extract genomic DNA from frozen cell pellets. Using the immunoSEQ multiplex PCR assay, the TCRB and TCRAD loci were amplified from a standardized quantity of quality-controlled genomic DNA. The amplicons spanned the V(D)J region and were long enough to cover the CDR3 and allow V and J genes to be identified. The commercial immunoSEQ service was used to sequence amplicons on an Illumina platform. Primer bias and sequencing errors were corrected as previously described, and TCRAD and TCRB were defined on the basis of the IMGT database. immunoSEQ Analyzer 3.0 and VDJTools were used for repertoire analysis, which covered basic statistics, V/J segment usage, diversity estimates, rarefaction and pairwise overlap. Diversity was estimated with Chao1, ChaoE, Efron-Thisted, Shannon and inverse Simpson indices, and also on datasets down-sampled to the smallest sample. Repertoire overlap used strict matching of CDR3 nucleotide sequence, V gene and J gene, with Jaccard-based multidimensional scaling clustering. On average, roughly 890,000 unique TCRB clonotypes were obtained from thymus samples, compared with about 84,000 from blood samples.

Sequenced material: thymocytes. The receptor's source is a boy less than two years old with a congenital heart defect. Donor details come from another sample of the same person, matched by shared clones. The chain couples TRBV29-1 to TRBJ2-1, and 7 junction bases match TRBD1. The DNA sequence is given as TGCAGCGTAACCGAACAGGGGATCCCGGGGTACAATGAGCAGTTCTTC. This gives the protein CSVTEQGIPGYNEQFF.